The 27 T cell receptor beta chains presented below share a single source sample, sequenced in a study of response to subunit inactivated influenza vaccine. TCRdb redid the calling of the RT-PCR reads with MiXCR, one entry per CDR3 protein. The table includes 600,000 to 850,000 distinct CDR3 sequences, approximately 14% detected once. This specimen consisted of PBMCs from blood, obtained approximately 15 days before vaccination. These receptor sequences come from a man aged 45 to 65 who received an inactivated influenza vaccine.

V is TRBV3-1 and J is TRBJ2-6; no firm D call. Germline loops: CDR1 LGHDT, CDR2 YNNKEL (reference sequence). This CDR3 is 15 amino acids long. V dropped 5 bases and J dropped 1 base, with 9 bases sitting between them. CDR3 DNA: TGTGCCAGCAGCGCCTCCTCTTCTGGGGCCAACGTCCTGACTTTC. The encoded protein is CASSASSSGANVLTF.

This clonotype was seen only a few times. The rearrangement links TRBV3-1 to TRBJ2-5; 7 nucleotides match TRBD1. Germline CDR1 and CDR2: LGHDT and YNNKEL (reference sequence). The CDR3 loop spans 15 amino acids. The V and J ends lost 6 bases and 4 bases, in that order; junction bases with no gene match: 11. CDR3 DNA: TGTGCCAGCAGTCGGAACAGGGGAACGCCAGAGACCCAGTACTTC. This codes for CASSRNRGTPETQYF.

This sequence joins TRBV5-1 and TRBJ1-4, with a weak D call TRBD1 (5 bases). The CDR3 is made up of 15 amino acids. The germline V gene encodes CDR1 SGHRS and CDR2 YFSETQ. V lost 1 base and J lost 4, with 11 bases in between. The CDR3 coding sequence is TGCGCCAGCAGCTTGACAGGCGGAAGTAATGAAAAACTGTTTTTT. Encoded protein: CASSLTGGSNEKLFF.

The V gene is TRBV5-1, the J gene TRBJ2-7; 7 nucleotides agree with TRBD1. The CDR3 is 14 residues long. The V segment lost 0 bases and the J segment 5 bases; nucleotides outside the gene matches: 5. Germline assignment: CDR1 SGHRS and CDR2 YFSETQ. The CDR3, as DNA: TGCGCCAGCAGCTTGGATTCAGGGGGTGACGAGCAGTACTTC. It encodes CASSLDSGGDEQYF.

The chain is built from TRBV20-1 and TRBJ2-2; 11 bases agree with TRBD2. The CDR3 length is 16 residues. J lost 6 bases, V lost 3 bases, and 9 bases had no gene match. Germline CDR1 and CDR2: DFQATT and SNEGSKA (reference sequence). CDR3 nucleotides: TGCAGTGCTAGGCGGTTCGCTAGCGGGAGGTCCGGGGAGCTGTTTTTT. This encodes CSARRFASGRSGELFF.

This clonotype was seen a few times. V is TRBV7-2 and J is TRBJ2-7; D tentatively fits TRBD1 or TRBD2 (5 bases each). V was pared by 5 bases and J by 2 bases, with 13 bases between. Germline CDR1 is SGHTA and CDR2 is FQGNSA. This CDR3 is 14 amino acids long. CDR3 protein: CASSSGLGPYEQYF. In DNA form, the CDR3 reads TGTGCCAGCAGCAGCGGACTGGGACCCTACGAGCAGTACTTC.

The chain uses TRBV4-1 and TRBJ2-1; 9 bases are shared with TRBD2. J gave up 6 bases and V 3 bases, and 9 bases lay outside the gene matches. The CDR3 is made up of 16 amino acids. Germline V gene data show CDR1 as MGHRA and CDR2 as YSYEKL. CDR3 nucleotides: TGCGCCAGCAGCCACACCACGGGACTAGCTCGCAATGAGCAGTTCTTC. As protein: CASSHTTGLARNEQFF.

This clonotype was detected only a few times. The CDR3 reads CASSPISTGRGDYGYTF. In DNA form, the CDR3 reads TGTGCCAGCTCACCGATCAGTACGGGTAGAGGCGACTATGGCTACACCTTC. The chain has TRBV18 and TRBJ1-2; D ambiguous. The V end lost 3 bases, the J end lost 3 bases, and 20 bases lay between the germline ends. The CDR3 loop spans 17 amino acids. Germline CDR1 reads KGHSH; CDR2 reads LQKENI.

In this sample, this clonotype turned up a few times. This chain connects TRBV4-1 to TRBJ2-7; D is unclear. CDR3 length: 13 amino acids. V lost 1 base, J lost 5 bases, and 9 bases lay in between. The germline CDR1 and CDR2 sequences are MGHRA and YSYEKL. The CDR3 is CASSQVANHEQYF. The CDR3 DNA reads as TGCGCCAGCAGCCAAGTTGCGAACCACGAGCAGTACTTC.

This rearrangement joins TRBV19 to TRBJ2-7; 7 nucleotides line up with TRBD2. CDR3 length: 13 residues. Germline assignment: CDR1 LNHDA and CDR2 SQIVND (reference sequence). The junction had 4 bases not matched to a gene; V was cut back by 5 bases and J by 3 bases. Here the CDR3 DNA reads TGTGCCAGTAGTGGGGGGGTTCTCTACGAGCAGTACTTC. This encodes CASSGGVLYEQYF.

This clonotype has just a few counts. The CDR3 loop is CSATALSGAEAFF. The CDR3 DNA is TGCAGCGCAACCGCCCTGTCGGGGGCTGAAGCTTTCTTT. The chain recombines TRBV20-1 with TRBJ1-1; D might be TRBD1 (5 bases). The CDR3 spans 13 residues. Germline V gives CDR1 DFQATT, CDR2 SNEGSKA (reference sequence).

In its sample, this clonotype was seen many times. The CDR3 sequence: CASSLVGGSGTEAFF. CDR3 nucleotides: TGTGCCAGCAGCTTAGTCGGGGGGTCGGGCACTGAAGCTTTCTTT. V is TRBV7-2 and J is TRBJ1-1; perhaps TRBD1 as D (5 bases). CDR1 and CDR2 from the germline V gene are SGHTA and FQGNSA. The V gene lost 1 base and the J gene lost 4 bases, with 13 bases spanning the gap. The CDR3 is made up of 15 amino acids.

This clonotype came up many times. The rearrangement joins TRBV12-3 or TRBV12-4 to TRBJ1-4; TRBD1 is a possible D gene (5 bases). V lost 5 bases, J lost 6 bases, and 13 bases lay in between. There are 14 residues in the CDR3. CDR3 bases: TGTGCCAGCAGTCCCCTCGAGGGGTATGAAAAACTGTTTTTT. It is translated as CASSPLEGYEKLFF.

Notes on this clonotype: Just one base apart from a much larger clone, this may be a read error. V gene TRBV7-2 combines with J gene TRBJ2-3; the match to TRBD2 covers 9 bases. The CDR3 runs to 16 residues. CDR1 SGHTA and CDR2 FQGNSA come from the germline V gene. With 4 bases clipped from V and 0 bases from J, the junction kept 5 bases outside the gene matches. The DNA of the CDR3 is TGTGCCAGCAGCTCCAGGACTAGCGTGAGCACAGATACGCAGTATTTT. Its translation is CASSSRTSVSTDTQYF.

The chain employs TRBV5-1 and TRBJ2-3; D not resolved. The CDR3 loop spans 16 amino acids. V lost 1 base to trimming and J lost 2 bases, with 14 bases between them. Germline V gene lookup returns CDR1 SGHRS and CDR2 YFSETQ. CDR3 region: CASSLRPVANTDTQYF. CDR3 sequence (DNA): TGCGCCAGCAGCTTGAGGCCTGTGGCTAACACAGATACGCAGTATTTT.

In its sample, this clonotype was seen a few times. The chain uses TRBV6-1 and TRBJ2-1, with 10 bases lining up with TRBD1. V lost 6 bases and J lost 4; bases outside the gene matches: 6. The germline gives CDR1 MNHNS, CDR2 SASEGT. This CDR3 is built from 15 residues. The CDR3 sequence: CASRLRDRGYNEQFF. CDR3 DNA sequence: TGTGCCAGCAGACTCAGGGACAGGGGATACAATGAGCAGTTCTTC.

The chain joins TRBV2 to TRBJ1-6; D is unresolved. The CDR3 has 17 amino acids. Per germline, CDR1 SNHLY and CDR2 FYNNEI. V dropped 1 base and J dropped 5 bases, with 15 bases sitting between them. The DNA for the CDR3 is TGTGCCAGCAGTGAAGTGGCGCCAGGACGGAATAATTCACCCCTCCACTTT. Encoded protein: CASSEVAPGRNNSPLHF.

The chain couples TRBV4-3 to TRBJ1-5; tentative D call: TRBD1 (6 bases). Per the germline V gene, CDR1 is LGHNA and CDR2 is YSLEER. The V gene lost 3 bases and the J gene lost 7 bases, with 16 bases spanning the gap. This CDR3 has 15 residues. CDR3 DNA: TGCGCCAGCAGCCAGGATCCAGGGGTTGGGCAGCCCCAGCATTTT. This gives the protein CASSQDPGVGQPQHF.

The chain has TRBV11-1 and TRBJ2-6; 7 positions match TRBD2. This CDR3 is built from 18 residues. V shed 5 bases, J shed 4 bases, and the junction held 14 bases outside the gene matches. Germline V gives CDR1 SGHAT, CDR2 FQDESV (reference sequence). CDR3 sequence reads: CASSLSGTIRLGANVLTF. In nucleotides, the CDR3 is TGTGCCAGCAGCCTATCCGGGACTATCCGATTGGGGGCCAACGTCCTGACTTTC. Using reference TRBV11-1 and TRBJ2-6 for the parts outside the CDR3, the full variable domain is EAEVAQSPRYKITEKSQAVAFWCDPISGHATLYWYRQILGQGPELLVQFQDESVVDDSQLPKDRFSAERLKGVDSTLKIQPAELGDSAMYLCASSLSGTIRLGANVLTFGAGSRLTVL.

The V call is TRBV4-2, the J call TRBJ2-7; 11 nucleotides line up with TRBD2. Trimming cost V 3 bases and J 6 bases; bases outside gene matches: 7. Germline-derived CDR1 and CDR2 are LGHNA and YNFKEQ. The CDR3 is 15 amino acids. CDR3 sequence reads: CASSQELAGVTEQYF. The CDR3 DNA reads TGTGCCAGCAGCCAGGAACTAGCGGGAGTCACCGAGCAGTACTTC.

This clonotype was observed at least ten times. The chain has TRBV25-1 and TRBJ1-4; weak D call: TRBD1 (6 bases). The V end was cut by 5 bases, the J end by 5 bases, with 15 bases between. Per the germline V gene, CDR1 is MGHDK and CDR2 is SYGVNS. This CDR3 region has 15 residues. CDR3 sequence reads: CASSPNLGGNEKLFF. CDR3 coding DNA: TGTGCCAGCAGTCCGAATTTAGGGGGGAATGAAAAACTGTTTTTT.

This clonotype occurred many times. This chain connects TRBV6-1 to TRBJ1-5; D unresolved. Per the germline V gene, CDR1 is MNHNS and CDR2 is SASEGT. Deletions cut 5 bases from V and 2 bases from J, with 13 bases between. CDR3 length: 15 residues. The CDR3 nucleotides are TGTGCCAGCAGTCCCGTGCGTGGTGGCAATCAGCCCCAGCATTTT. Protein sequence: CASSPVRGGNQPQHF.

The rearrangement links TRBV27 to TRBJ2-5; D is perhaps TRBD1 (5 bases). The CDR3 spans 15 residues. The germline CDR1 and CDR2 sequences are MNHEY and SMNVEV (reference sequence). The V end lost 2 bases, the J end lost 4 bases, and 14 bases lay between the germline ends. The CDR3 sequence is CASSLGAGLTETQYF. In nucleotides, the CDR3 is TGTGCCAGCAGTTTAGGGGCAGGGCTAACAGAGACCCAGTACTTC.

In this sample, this clonotype turned up a few times. The chain employs TRBV14 and TRBJ2-3, with 8 bases that match TRBD1. The germline V gene encodes CDR1 SGHDN and CDR2 FVKESK. This CDR3 comprises 16 residues. V lost 4 bases and J lost 2; bases outside the gene matches: 8. The CDR3 sequence is CASSPRDRQITDTQYF. The CDR3, as DNA: TGTGCCAGCAGCCCGCGGGACAGGCAAATCACAGATACGCAGTATTTT.

This clonotype showed up just a few times. The CDR3 DNA sequence: TGTGCCAGCAGCGATAGGCGGGCCCACCTCCAGAGCTCCTACAATGAGCAGTTCTTC. Its translation is CASSDRRAHLQSSYNEQFF. The chain couples TRBV7-8 to TRBJ2-1; TRBD2 is a possible D gene (5 bases). The CDR3 totals 19 residues. Trimming stripped 5 bases from V and 0 bases from J, with 23 bases between. Germline CDR1 SGHVS, CDR2 FQNEAQ.

There are a few counts of this clonotype. The genes are TRBV5-1 and TRBJ2-3; possibly TRBD2 for D (6 bases). Germline V lookup: CDR1 SGHRS, CDR2 YFSETQ. This CDR3 spans 15 amino acids. V lost 4 bases, J lost 1 base, and 13 bases lay in between. The CDR3 DNA is TGCGCCAGCAGCGAGCGGCCTAGCGGCACAGATACGCAGTATTTT. It translates to CASSERPSGTDTQYF. The entire variable domain, with the rest obtained from reference TRBV5-1 and TRBJ2-3, is as follows: KAGVTQTPRYLIKTRGQQVTLSCSPISGHRSVSWYQQTPGQGLQFLFEYFSETQRNKGNFPGRFSGRQFSNSRSEMNVSTLELGDSALYLCASSERPSGTDTQYFGPGTRLTVL.

The rearrangement uses TRBV5-1 and TRBJ1-2; D is ambiguous. CDR1 is SGHRS, CDR2 YFSETQ, per germline. The CDR3 has 15 amino acids. V dropped 5 bases and J dropped 4 bases, with 18 bases sitting between them. The CDR3 bases are TGCGCCAGCAGGCGTACGGGAGAGGCAACCTATGGCTACACCTTC. Its translation is CASRRTGEATYGYTF. The variable domain in full, completed from reference TRBV5-1 and TRBJ1-2, reads KAGVTQTPRYLIKTRGQQVTLSCSPISGHRSVSWYQQTPGQGLQFLFEYFSETQRNKGNFPGRFSGRQFSNSRSEMNVSTLELGDSALYLCASRRTGEATYGYTFGSGTRLTVV.